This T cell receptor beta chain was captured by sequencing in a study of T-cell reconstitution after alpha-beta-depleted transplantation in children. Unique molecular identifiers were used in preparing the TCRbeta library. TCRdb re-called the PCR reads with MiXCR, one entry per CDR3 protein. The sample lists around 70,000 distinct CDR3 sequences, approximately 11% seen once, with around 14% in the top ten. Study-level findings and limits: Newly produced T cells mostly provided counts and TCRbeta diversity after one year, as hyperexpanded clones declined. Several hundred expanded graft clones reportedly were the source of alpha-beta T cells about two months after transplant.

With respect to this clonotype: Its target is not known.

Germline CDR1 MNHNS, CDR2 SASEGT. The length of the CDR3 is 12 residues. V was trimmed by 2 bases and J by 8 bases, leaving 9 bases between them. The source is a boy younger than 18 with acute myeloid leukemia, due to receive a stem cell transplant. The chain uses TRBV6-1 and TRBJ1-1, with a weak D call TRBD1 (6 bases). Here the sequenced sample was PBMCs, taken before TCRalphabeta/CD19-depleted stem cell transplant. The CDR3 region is CASSEMGAEAFF. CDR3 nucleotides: TGTGCCAGCAGTGAAATGGGGGCAGAAGCTTTCTTT.